These 10 T cell receptor beta chains came from one sample sequenced in a study of OX40 agonist ivuxolimab in advanced cancers. The protocol was immunoSEQ multiplex PCR, while the TCRdb copy is restricted to in-frame clones and leaves out a portion. The sample yields some 140,000 clones, 85% to 95% seen once. This sample comprised CD4+ or CD8+ T cells sorted from blood, obtained in a trial of the OX40 agonist ivuxolimab. These receptor sequences come from an adult with an advanced solid tumor such as melanoma, head and neck, liver or kidney cancer.

The chain combines TRBV7-9 with TRBJ2-5; 9 nucleotides agree with TRBD2. This CDR3 has 16 amino acids. Losses at the gene ends were 2 bases for V and 0 bases for J; bases not matched to a gene: 4. Germline-derived CDR1 and CDR2 are SEHNR and FQNEAQ (reference sequence). The CDR3 DNA reads as TGTGCCAGCAGCTTAAGCGGGGGGCTCTACCAAGAGACCCAGTACTTC. This codes for CASSLSGGLYQETQYF.

The rearrangement uses TRBV18 and TRBJ2-2, with D tentatively TRBD1 or TRBD2 (5 bases each). V was cut by 6 bases and J by 0 bases, with 11 bases left in between. This CDR3 is built from 15 residues. CDR1 and CDR2 from the germline V gene are KGHSH and LQKENI. The CDR3 loop is CASSSGTANTGELFF. The CDR3 DNA reads as TGTGCCAGCTCCTCAGGGACGGCGAACACCGGGGAGCTGTTTTTT.

The V gene is TRBV19, the J gene TRBJ2-1, with 12 bases fitting TRBD2. This CDR3 is built from 16 residues. From germline, CDR1 is LNHDA and CDR2 SQIVND (reference sequence). V dropped 4 bases and J dropped 2; count of bases not matched to a gene: 3. This CDR3 is CASSRTSGVPYNEQFF. The CDR3 DNA reads as TGTGCCAGTAGTAGGACTAGCGGGGTTCCCTACAATGAGCAGTTCTTC. The whole variable domain, filled in from reference TRBV19 and TRBJ2-1, reads DGGITQSPKYLFRKEGQNVTLSCEQNLNHDAMYWYRQDPGQGLRLIYYSQIVNDFQKGDIAEGYSVSREKKESFPLTVTSAQKNPTAFYLCASSRTSGVPYNEQFFGPGTRLTVL.

This clone was recorded once. The chain employs TRBV5-4 and TRBJ2-5, with D possibly matching TRBD1 (6 bases). This CDR3 contains 13 residues. Germline loops: CDR1 SGHNT, CDR2 YYREEE (reference sequence). Trimming removed 4 bases from V and 1 base from J, with 8 bases in between. In DNA form, the CDR3 reads TGTGCCAGCAGCCTGGACAGCCAAGAGACCCAGTACTTC. Its translation is CASSLDSQETQYF.

CDR3 in amino acids: CASRRDRENTEAFF. The CDR3 DNA follows: TGTGCCAGCAGAAGGGACAGGGAGAACACTGAAGCTTTCTTT. The J gene is TRBJ1-1, the V gene TRBV7-9, with 9 bases fitting TRBD1. The germline CDR1 and CDR2 sequences are SEHNR and FQNEAQ (reference sequence). V was clipped by 6 bases and J by 1 base; unmatched bases: 3. The CDR3 has 14 residues.

This clone occurred once. The chain combines TRBV28 with TRBJ2-1, with 8 bases aligning to TRBD1. The CDR3 covers 13 residues. CDR1 is MDHEN, CDR2 SYDVKM, per germline. Unmatched junction bases numbered 3, after V lost 3 bases and J lost 8 bases. CDR3 nucleotide sequence: TGTGCCAGCAGTTTGACAGGGGAGTATGAGCAGTTCTTC. Translation: CASSLTGEYEQFF.

The chain has TRBV18 and TRBJ1-1, with D uncertain. V gave up 0 bases and J gave up 0 bases, with 2 bases separating them. The germline V gene has CDR1 KGHSH and CDR2 LQKENI. The CDR3 runs to 13 residues. The CDR3 DNA reads as TGTGCCAGCTCACCACCAATGAACACTGAAGCTTTCTTT. It translates to CASSPPMNTEAFF.

This chain joins TRBV28 and TRBJ2-1; TRBD1 aligns across 9 bases. CDR1 and CDR2 from the germline V gene are MDHEN and SYDVKM. This CDR3 has 17 amino acids. V was pared by 2 bases and J by 7 bases, with 12 bases of the junction left unmatched. The CDR3 loop is CASSLRRTGAMINEQFF. The CDR3 bases are TGTGCCAGCAGTTTACGTAGGACAGGGGCGATGATTAATGAGCAGTTCTTC.

This chain connects TRBV4-1 to TRBJ1-4; 9 nucleotides match TRBD1. Trimming took 4 bases from V and 14 from J; bases not matched to a gene: 20. Germline CDR1 MGHRA, CDR2 YSYEKL. The CDR3 sequence is 17 residues long. CDR3 amino acids: CASSLHIGPDRGRWLFF. For the CDR3, the DNA is TGCGCCAGCAGCCTTCACATAGGCCCGGACAGGGGAAGATGGCTGTTTTTT.

The V gene is TRBV18, the J gene TRBJ1-2; 10 bases map to TRBD1. CDR1 KGHSH and CDR2 LQKENI come from the germline V gene. Trimming removed 3 bases from V and 7 bases from J; junction bases left unmatched: 5. CDR3 length equals 14 residues. In DNA, the CDR3 is TGTGCCAGCTCACCCGGGACAGGGGAGGTTGGCTACACCTTC. Residues: CASSPGTGEVGYTF. Filled out from reference TRBV18 and TRBJ1-2, the complete variable domain reads NAGVMQNPRHLVRRRGQEARLRCSPMKGHSHVYWYRQLPEEGLKFMVYLQKENIIDESGMPKERFSAEFPKEGPSILRIQQVVRGDSAAYFCASSPGTGEVGYTFGSGTRLTVV.